The clone carrying this TCR beta chain has a count of ten or more. Germline CDR1 is SGHRS and CDR2 is YFSETQ. J was trimmed by 5 bases and V by 0 bases; bases with no gene match: 5. CDR3 length: 14 amino acids. This specimen belongs to a study of OX40 agonist ivuxolimab in advanced cancers. The wider study: Hepatocellular carcinoma, melanoma, renal cell or head and neck cancer affected the dose-escalation patients. The dose-escalation cohort was around 83% male, with a mean age of around 54 years, ranging roughly 23 to 79. Checkpoint inhibitors had been given previously to around 38% of patients.

TCRdb keeps only in-frame clones here, not all; method: immunoSEQ multiplex PCR. The sample has tens of thousands of clones; 75% to 90% are singletons. The chain couples TRBV5-1 to TRBJ2-7, with 7 bases that match TRBD2. The clonotype originates from an adult with an advanced solid tumor such as melanoma, head and neck, liver or kidney cancer. This sample comprised CD4+ or CD8+ T cells sorted from blood, obtained in a trial of the OX40 agonist ivuxolimab. This CDR3 is CASSLGLAADEQYF. Here the CDR3 DNA reads TGCGCCAGCAGCTTGGGACTAGCCGCCGACGAGCAGTACTTC. The full variable domain, completed using reference TRBV5-1 and TRBJ2-7, is KAGVTQTPRYLIKTRGQQVTLSCSPISGHRSVSWYQQTPGQGLQFLFEYFSETQRNKGNFPGRFSGRQFSNSRSEMNVSTLELGDSALYLCASSLGLAADEQYFGPGTRLTVT.